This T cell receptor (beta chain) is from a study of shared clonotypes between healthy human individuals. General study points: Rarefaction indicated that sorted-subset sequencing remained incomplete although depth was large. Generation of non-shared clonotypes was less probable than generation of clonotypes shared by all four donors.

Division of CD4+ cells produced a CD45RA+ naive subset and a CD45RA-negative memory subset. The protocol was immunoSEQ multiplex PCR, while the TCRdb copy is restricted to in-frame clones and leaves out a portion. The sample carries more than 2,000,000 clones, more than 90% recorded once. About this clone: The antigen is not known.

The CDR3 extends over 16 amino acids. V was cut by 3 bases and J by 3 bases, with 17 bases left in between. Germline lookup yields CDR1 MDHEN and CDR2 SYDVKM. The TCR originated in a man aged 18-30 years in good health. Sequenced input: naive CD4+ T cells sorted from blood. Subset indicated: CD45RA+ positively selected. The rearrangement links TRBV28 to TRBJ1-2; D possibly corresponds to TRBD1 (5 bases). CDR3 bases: TGTGCCAGCAGTTTCCCTACCGGGACCCCTTACTATGGCTACACCTTC. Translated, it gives CASSFPTGTPYYGYTF.